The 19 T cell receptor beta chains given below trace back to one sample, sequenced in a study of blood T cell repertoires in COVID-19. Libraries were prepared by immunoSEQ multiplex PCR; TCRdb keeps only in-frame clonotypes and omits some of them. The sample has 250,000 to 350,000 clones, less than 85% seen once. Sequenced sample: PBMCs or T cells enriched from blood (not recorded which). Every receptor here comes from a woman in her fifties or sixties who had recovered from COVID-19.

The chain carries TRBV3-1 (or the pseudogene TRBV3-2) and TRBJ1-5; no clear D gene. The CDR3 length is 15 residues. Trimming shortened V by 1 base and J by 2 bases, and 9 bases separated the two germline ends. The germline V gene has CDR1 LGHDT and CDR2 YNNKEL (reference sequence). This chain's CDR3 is CASSQVERGNQPQHF. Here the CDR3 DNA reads TGTGCCAGCAGCCAAGTCGAGCGGGGCAATCAGCCCCAGCATTTT.

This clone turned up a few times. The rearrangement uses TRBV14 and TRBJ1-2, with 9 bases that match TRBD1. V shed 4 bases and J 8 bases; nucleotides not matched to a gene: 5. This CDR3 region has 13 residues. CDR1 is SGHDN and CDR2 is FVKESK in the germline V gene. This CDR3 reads CASSPGTGWGYTF. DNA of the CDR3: TGTGCCAGCAGCCCCGGGACAGGGTGGGGCTACACCTTC.

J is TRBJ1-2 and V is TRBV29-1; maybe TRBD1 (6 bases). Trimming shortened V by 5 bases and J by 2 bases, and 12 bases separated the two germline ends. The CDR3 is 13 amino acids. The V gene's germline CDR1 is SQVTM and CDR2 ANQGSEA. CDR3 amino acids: CSVWDTLNYGYTF. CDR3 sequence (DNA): TGCAGCGTTTGGGACACCTTGAACTATGGCTACACCTTC.

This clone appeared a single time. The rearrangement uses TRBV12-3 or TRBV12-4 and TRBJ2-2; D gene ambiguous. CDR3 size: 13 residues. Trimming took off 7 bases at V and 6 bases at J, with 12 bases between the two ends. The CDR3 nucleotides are TGTGCCAGCACCCCATTTGAGGCCGGGGAGCTGTTTTTT. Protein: CASTPFEAGELFF.

The CDR3 sequence is CASSQSDRVGTEAFF. CDR3 coding DNA: TGTGCCAGCTCACAATCGGACAGGGTCGGCACTGAAGCTTTCTTT. The chain has TRBV18 and TRBJ1-1, with 8 positions matching TRBD1. The trim removed 4 bases at V and 4 bases at J, leaving 8 bases unmatched. This CDR3 contains 15 residues. CDR1 is KGHSH and CDR2 is LQKENI in the germline V gene.

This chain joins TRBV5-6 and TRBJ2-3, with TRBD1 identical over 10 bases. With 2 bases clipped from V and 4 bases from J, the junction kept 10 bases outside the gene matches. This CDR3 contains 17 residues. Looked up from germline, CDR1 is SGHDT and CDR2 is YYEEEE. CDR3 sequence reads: CASSFGQGVPLADTQYF. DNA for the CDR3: TGTGCCAGCAGCTTCGGACAGGGGGTACCCTTGGCAGATACGCAGTATTTT.

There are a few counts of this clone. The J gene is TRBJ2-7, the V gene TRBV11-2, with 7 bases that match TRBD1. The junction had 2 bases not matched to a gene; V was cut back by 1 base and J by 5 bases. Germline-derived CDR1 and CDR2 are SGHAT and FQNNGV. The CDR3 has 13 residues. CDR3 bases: TGTGCCAGCAGCTTAGTGGGACAGAACGAGCAGTACTTC. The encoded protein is CASSLVGQNEQYF. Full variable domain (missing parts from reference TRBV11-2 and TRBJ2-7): EAGVAQSPRYKIIEKRQSVAFWCNPISGHATLYWYQQILGQGPKLLIQFQNNGVVDDSQLPKDRFSAERLKGVDSTLKIQPAKLEDSAVYLCASSLVGQNEQYFGPGTRLTVT.

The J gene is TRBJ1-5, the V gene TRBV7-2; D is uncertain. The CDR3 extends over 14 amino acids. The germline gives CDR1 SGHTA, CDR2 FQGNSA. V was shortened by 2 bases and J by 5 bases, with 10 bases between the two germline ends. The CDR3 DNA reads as TGTGCCAGCAGCTTAATGACTGGAGATCAGCCCCAGCATTTT. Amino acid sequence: CASSLMTGDQPQHF.

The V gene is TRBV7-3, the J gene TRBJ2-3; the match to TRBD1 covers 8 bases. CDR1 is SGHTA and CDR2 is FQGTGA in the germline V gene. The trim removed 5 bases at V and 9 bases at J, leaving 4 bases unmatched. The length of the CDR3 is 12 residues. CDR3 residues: CASSERTGTQYF. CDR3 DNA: TGTGCCAGCAGCGAGAGGACAGGGACGCAGTATTTT.

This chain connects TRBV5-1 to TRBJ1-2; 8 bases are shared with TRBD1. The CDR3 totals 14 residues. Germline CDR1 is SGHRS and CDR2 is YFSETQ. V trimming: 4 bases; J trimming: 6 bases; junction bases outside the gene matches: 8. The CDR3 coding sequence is TGCGCCAGCAGCATCATGACAGGGGAAAATGGCTACACCTTC. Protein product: CASSIMTGENGYTF. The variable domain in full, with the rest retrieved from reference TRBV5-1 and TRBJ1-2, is KAGVTQTPRYLIKTRGQQVTLSCSPISGHRSVSWYQQTPGQGLQFLFEYFSETQRNKGNFPGRFSGRQFSNSRSEMNVSTLELGDSALYLCASSIMTGENGYTFGSGTRLTVV.

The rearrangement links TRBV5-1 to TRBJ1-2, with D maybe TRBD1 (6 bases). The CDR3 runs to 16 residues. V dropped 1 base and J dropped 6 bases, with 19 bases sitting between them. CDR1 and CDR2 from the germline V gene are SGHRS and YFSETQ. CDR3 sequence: CASSLNPGAYGNGYTF. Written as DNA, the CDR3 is TGCGCCAGCAGCTTGAATCCAGGGGCGTATGGGAATGGCTACACCTTC.

The CDR3 is CASSSPLLGNEQFF. DNA of the CDR3: TGTGCCAGCAGCTCTCCTTTACTTGGTAATGAGCAGTTCTTC. This rearrangement joins TRBV11-3 to TRBJ2-1; no clear D. This CDR3 contains 14 residues. Germline CDR1 and CDR2: SGHNT and YENEEA. Trimming took off 4 bases at V and 7 bases at J, with 14 bases between the two ends.

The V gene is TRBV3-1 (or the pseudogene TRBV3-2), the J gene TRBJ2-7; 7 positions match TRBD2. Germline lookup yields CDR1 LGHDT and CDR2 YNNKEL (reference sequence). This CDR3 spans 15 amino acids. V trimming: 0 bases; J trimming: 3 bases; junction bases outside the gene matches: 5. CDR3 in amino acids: CASSQDGGVGYEQYF. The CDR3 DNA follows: TGTGCCAGCAGCCAAGATGGGGGGGTGGGCTACGAGCAGTACTTC.

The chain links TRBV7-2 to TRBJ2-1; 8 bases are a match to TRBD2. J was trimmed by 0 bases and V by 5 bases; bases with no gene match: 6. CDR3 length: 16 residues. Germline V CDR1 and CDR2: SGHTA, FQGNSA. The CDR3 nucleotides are TGTGCCAGCAGCGCTAGCGGGCCCCACTCCTACAATGAGCAGTTCTTC. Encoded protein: CASSASGPHSYNEQFF.

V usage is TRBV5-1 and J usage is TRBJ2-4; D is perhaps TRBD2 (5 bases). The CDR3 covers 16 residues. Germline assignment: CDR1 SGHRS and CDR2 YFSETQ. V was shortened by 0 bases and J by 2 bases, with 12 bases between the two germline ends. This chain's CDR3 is CASSLAVGVPKNIQYF. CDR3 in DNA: TGCGCCAGCAGCTTGGCTGTCGGGGTACCCAAAAACATTCAGTACTTC.

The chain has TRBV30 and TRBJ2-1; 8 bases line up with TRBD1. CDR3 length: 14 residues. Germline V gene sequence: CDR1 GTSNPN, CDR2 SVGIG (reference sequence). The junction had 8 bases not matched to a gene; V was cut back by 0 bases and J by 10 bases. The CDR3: CAWSVGTGRGEQFF. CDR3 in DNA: TGTGCCTGGAGTGTAGGGACAGGTCGTGGGGAGCAGTTCTTC.

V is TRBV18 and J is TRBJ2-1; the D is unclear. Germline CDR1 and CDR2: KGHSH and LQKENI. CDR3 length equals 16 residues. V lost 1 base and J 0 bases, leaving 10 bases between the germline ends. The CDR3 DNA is TGTGCCAGCTCACCACTTTTACAGAGCTCCTACAATGAGCAGTTCTTC. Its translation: CASSPLLQSSYNEQFF.

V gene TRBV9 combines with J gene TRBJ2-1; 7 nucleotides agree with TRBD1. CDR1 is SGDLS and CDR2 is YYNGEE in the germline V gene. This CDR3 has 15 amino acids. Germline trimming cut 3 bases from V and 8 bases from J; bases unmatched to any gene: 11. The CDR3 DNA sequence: TGTGCCAGCAGCGCAGGGGACAGTGTTGGGGATGAGCAGTTCTTC. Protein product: CASSAGDSVGDEQFF.

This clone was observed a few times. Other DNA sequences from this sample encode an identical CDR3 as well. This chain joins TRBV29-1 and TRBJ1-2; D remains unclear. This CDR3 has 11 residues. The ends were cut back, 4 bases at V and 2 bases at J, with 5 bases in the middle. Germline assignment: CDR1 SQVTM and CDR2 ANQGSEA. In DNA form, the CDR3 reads TGCAGCGTTGGGCAGAACTATGGCTACACCTTC. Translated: CSVGQNYGYTF.